Described below is a single T cell receptor (beta chain) sequence and its context. The sample holds many counts of this clone. Its antigen specificity is not known. No qualities accompany the bases; no much larger clone lies one base away. The CDR3 runs 17 residues from the cysteine to the phenylalanine. The kept DNA is CDR3 alone, 51 bases in frame from the first base. The V end loses 3 bases and the J end loses 5 bases, and a stretch of 19 bases separates them. CDR1 and CDR2, looked up from the germline V gene, are SGHAT and FQNNGV. These data belong to a study of metastatic and nonmetastatic thyroid tumors (dated by TCRdb to the early 2020s). With respect to the entire study: The researchers compared repertoires between peripheral blood samples and tumor or nodule tissue samples from patients with malignant or benign thyroid disease. The paper as a whole reports these results and caveats: In both blood and tumor samples, malignant tumors were reported to have significantly higher TCR beta diversity than benign nodules.

Library method: PCR. Reads for this sample came from an Illumina HiSeq 4000. The TCR beta-chain CDR3 region of each patient was profiled by high-throughput sequencing. The study's processing was this. The researchers built a classifier to tell apart papillary thyroid cancer patients with distant metastasis, based on CDR3 differences among clinicopathological groups. The Shannon index was used to measure repertoire diversity, and the Morisita-Horn index was used to measure how similar tumor and blood repertoires were. Starting from the raw public reads, TCRdb applied fastp trimming at Q25, assembled clones with MiXCR and retained in-frame beta chains. These V and J calls originate from TCRdb's pipeline instead of the authors' own analysis. The sample includes tens of thousands of clones, with roughly 17% observed a single time. The biggest ten clones account for around 9% of the sample. No patient had received any treatment before thyroid surgery. Using T-cell receptor beta sequencing, the researchers looked back retrospectively at clinical samples from patients, gathered between about 2012 and 2018.

Material: blood. This chain is built from TRBV11-2 and TRBJ2-2; the D region is possibly TRBD1 or TRBD2, each matching across 7 bases. This receptor was obtained from a male donor with papillary thyroid cancer or a benign thyroid nodule (not recorded which). Some clones in this sample may be carry-over from other donors' samples. CDR3 protein: CASSFSPYRGGTGELFF. The sequence in DNA is TGTGCCAGCAGCTTCTCCCCCTACAGGGGAGGGACCGGGGAGCTGTTTTTT.